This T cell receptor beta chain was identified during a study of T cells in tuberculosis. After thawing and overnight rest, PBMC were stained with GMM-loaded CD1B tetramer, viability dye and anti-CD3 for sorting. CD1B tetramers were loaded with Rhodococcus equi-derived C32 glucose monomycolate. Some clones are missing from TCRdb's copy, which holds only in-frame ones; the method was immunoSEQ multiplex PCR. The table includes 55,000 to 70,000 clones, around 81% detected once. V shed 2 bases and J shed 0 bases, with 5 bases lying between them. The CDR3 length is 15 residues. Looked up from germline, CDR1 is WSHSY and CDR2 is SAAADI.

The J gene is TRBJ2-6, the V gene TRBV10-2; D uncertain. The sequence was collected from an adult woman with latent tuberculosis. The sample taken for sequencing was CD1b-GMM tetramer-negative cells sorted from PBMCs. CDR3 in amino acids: CASSEKSSGANVLTF. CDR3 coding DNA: TGCGCCAGCAGTGAGAAGAGCTCTGGGGCCAACGTCCTGACTTTC.